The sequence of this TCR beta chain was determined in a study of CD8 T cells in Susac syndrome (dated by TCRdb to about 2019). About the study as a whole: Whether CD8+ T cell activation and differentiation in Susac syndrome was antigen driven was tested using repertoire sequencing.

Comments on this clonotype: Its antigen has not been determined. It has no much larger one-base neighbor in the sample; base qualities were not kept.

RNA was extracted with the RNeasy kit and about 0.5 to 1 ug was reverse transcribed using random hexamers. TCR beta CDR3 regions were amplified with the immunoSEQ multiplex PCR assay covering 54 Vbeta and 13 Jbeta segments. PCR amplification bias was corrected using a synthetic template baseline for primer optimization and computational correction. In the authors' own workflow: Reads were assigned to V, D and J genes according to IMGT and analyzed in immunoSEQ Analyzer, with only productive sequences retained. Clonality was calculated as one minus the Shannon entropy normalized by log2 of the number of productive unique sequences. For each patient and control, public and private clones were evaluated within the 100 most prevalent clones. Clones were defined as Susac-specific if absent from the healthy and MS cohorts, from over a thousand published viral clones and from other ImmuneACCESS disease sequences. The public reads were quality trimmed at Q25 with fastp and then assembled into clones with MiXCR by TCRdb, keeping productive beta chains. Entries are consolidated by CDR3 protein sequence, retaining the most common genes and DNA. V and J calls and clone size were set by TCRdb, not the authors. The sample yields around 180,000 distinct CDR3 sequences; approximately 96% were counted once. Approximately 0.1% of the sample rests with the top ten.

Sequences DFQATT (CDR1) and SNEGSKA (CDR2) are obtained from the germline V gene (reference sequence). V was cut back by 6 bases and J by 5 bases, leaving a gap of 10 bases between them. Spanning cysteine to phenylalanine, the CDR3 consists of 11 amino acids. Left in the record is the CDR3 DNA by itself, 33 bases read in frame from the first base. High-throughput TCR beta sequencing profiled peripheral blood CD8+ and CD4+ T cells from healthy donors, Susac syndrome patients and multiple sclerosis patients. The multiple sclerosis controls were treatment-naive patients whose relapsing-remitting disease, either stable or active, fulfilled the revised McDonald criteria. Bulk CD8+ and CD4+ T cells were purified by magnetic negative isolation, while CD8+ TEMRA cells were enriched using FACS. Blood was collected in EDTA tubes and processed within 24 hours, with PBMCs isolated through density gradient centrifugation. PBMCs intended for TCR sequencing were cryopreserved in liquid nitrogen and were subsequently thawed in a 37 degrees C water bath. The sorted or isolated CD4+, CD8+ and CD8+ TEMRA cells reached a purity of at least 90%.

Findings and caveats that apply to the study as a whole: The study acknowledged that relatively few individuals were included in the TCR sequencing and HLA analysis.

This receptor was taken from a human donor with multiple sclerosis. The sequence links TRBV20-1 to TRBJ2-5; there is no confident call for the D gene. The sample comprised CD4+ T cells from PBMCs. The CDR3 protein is CSALTGETQYF. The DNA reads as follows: TGCAGTGCCCTAACTGGGGAGACCCAGTACTTC.